This TCR beta chain is from a study of response to subunit inactivated influenza vaccine. Study-wide findings and caveats: Each seasonal influenza vaccination, the authors suggested, recruits few new T cells.

This CDR3 is built from 14 residues. Germline V gene lookup returns CDR1 SGHRS and CDR2 YFSETQ. V shed 0 bases and J shed 9 bases, with 13 bases lying between them. Points on this clonotype: The antigen remains undetermined.

TCRdb passed the RT-PCR reads through MiXCR, listing each CDR3 protein once. The sample has almost 250,000 distinct CDR3 sequences, 9.5% to 15% seen once; the top ten hold more than 7%. Sequencing was performed on non-naive T cells sorted from PBMCs, taken approximately 15 days before vaccination. This TCR derives from a man in his fifties or sixties who received an inactivated influenza vaccine. This rearrangement joins TRBV5-1 to TRBJ2-1, with D possibly being TRBD1 (7 bases). This CDR3 is CASSLAGQGGEQFF. CDR3 nucleotides: TGCGCCAGCAGCTTGGCAGGGCAGGGGGGTGAGCAGTTCTTC.